The entry below describes one TCR beta chain. Its antigen is not yet known. Base quality data are lacking; no much larger clone is found one base away. This sample is drawn from a study of blood T cell repertoires in COVID-19 (dated by TCRdb to 2020 to 2022). Turning to the overall study: The collaborator samples originated in the United States, Italy and Spain and spanned the acute and convalescent phases of COVID-19. The prospective study material was composed of cDNA or gDNA derived from T cells, B-cell-depleted T cells, or PBMCs. Subjects who had been exposed to COVID-19, were actively infected with it, or had recovered from it provided the deeply sampled blood TCRbeta repertoires that made up the dataset. A freely available public database, intended as a resource for researchers studying the immune response to SARS-CoV-2, is where the repertoires were released. Samples came from the ongoing ImmuneRACE study (first 160 participants) plus 1,254 subjects from 6 global collaborators. The sample metadata nearly always contained a de-identified subject ID, COVID-19 status, age in years and sex. Where available, HLA class I and class II types were obtained from metadata supplied by the sample provider rather than from assay-based typing.

Broader findings and caveats from the paper: The amount of clinical and demographic metadata varied by source and participant and was provided uncurated.

The CDR1 and CDR2 encoded by the germline V gene (reference sequence) are LNHDA and SQIVND. V ends up 8 bases short and J 7 bases short, with an unmatched junction base count of 7. Reading from cysteine to phenylalanine, the CDR3 counts 14 amino acids. CDR3 DNA only is kept here, 42 bases in frame from base 1. One collaborating source in Seattle enrolled patients during active infection and followed them longitudinally through the course of disease. The collaborating institutions used their own protocols to collect whole blood in K2EDTA tubes. For TCRbeta analysis, collaborators shipped samples as frozen whole blood, isolated PBMCs, or DNA extracted from either of those sample types. TCRbeta CDR3 regions were amplified from genomic DNA by means of the immunoSEQ Assay, a bias-controlled multiplex PCR. On the study's bioinformatics: The number of nucleated cells in each sample was estimated by amplification of reference gene primers within the assay. To quantify the absolute abundance of each unique TCRbeta CDR3 rearrangement, sequence reads were collapsed and filtered. Productive Simpson clonality was computed per sample as the square root of Simpson's diversity index over productive rearrangements. Not all clones reach the TCRdb copy of this immuneACCESS table, which keeps in-frame sequences only. Checked studies attribute under half of the gap to unresolved V genes and leave the rest unexplained. Clonal size and the V and J genes are those of that table, whereas D and trimming came from the DNA. Here the sample has about 170,000 clones; just over 90% occur a single time. Around 5% of the sample lies in the top ten.

The chain links TRBV19 with TRBJ2-1, with 11 bases in between that match TRBD2. The receptor was derived from a young man with COVID-19, enrolled during active disease. The sample consisted of peripheral blood. The CDR3 protein sequence reads: CASRGTSGLNEQFF. The bases read TGTGCCAGTCGAGGGACTAGCGGACTGAATGAGCAGTTCTTC.